Given below is one T cell receptor beta chain in context. Its antigen is unidentified. Together with a sample-barcoded 5' primer, a J-beta primer mix was included in a second PCR lasting about 7 to 11 cycles. Individual samples furnished no less than 2.5 million CDR3-containing paired-end reads apiece. MiXCR, applied by TCRdb to the 5' RACE reads, yields one record per CDR3 protein. The profile shows about 400,000 distinct CDR3 sequences, 52% of them singletons. The data stem from a study of blood T cells in healthy people across ages. Study conclusions and caveats: As naive T cell percentage varied, TCR beta diversity correlated strongly with it. Long-lived donors exceeded aged donors in naive CD4+ cells and diversity.

Samples each had at least 5 micrograms of total RNA extracted. The sequence was collected from a man between 60 and 70 years old in good health. The sample consisted of blood.

The CDR3 nucleotides read TGCAGTGCTAGAGTCCTGACAGATACGCAGTATTTT. Its translation is CSARVLTDTQYF. The gene calls are TRBV20-1 and TRBJ2-3; D remains ambiguous. CDR3 length equals 12 residues. V was clipped by 1 base and J by 3 bases, with 5 bases between them. CDR1 is DFQATT, CDR2 SNEGSKA, per germline (reference sequence).